These 5 T cell receptor beta chains came from one sample sequenced in a study of T cell responses to AZD1222 COVID-19 vaccine. Libraries were prepared by immunoSEQ multiplex PCR; TCRdb keeps only in-frame clonotypes and omits some of them. Found here are more than 140,000 clones, about nine tenths of them singletons; the top ten hold 3% to 4%. The sample was peripheral blood, taken on day 0 of MenACWY control vaccination. The receptors come from an adult in good health.

This sequence joins TRBV5-1 and TRBJ1-1, with TRBD1 as a possible D gene (6 bases). Germline values: CDR1 SGHRS, CDR2 YFSETQ. V lost 1 base and J 4 bases, leaving 14 bases between the germline ends. The length of the CDR3 is 15 residues. This chain's CDR3 is CASSLSGQIGTEAFF. CDR3 in DNA: TGCGCCAGCAGCTTGTCCGGACAGATCGGCACTGAAGCTTTCTTT.

The table lists this clone with a count of one. CDR3 sequence (DNA): TGTGCCAGCAGTTACTCGATGCAGGGGGGTCAGCCCCAGCATTTT. This sequence encodes CASSYSMQGGQPQHF. The gene calls are TRBV6-5 and TRBJ1-5, with 7 bases that match TRBD1. Germline V gene lookup returns CDR1 MNHEY and CDR2 SVGAGI. J gave up 6 bases and V 0 bases, and 5 bases lay outside the gene matches. The CDR3 extends over 15 amino acids.

J is TRBJ1-2 and V is TRBV15; D is undetermined. Looked up from germline, CDR1 is LNHNV and CDR2 is YYDKDF (reference sequence). V dropped 0 bases and J dropped 5 bases, with 4 bases sitting between them. CDR3 size: 12 residues. CDR3 in amino acids: CATSRDQYGYTF. The CDR3 DNA reads TGTGCCACCAGCAGAGATCAATATGGCTACACCTTC.

The CDR3: CASSDSGGREAFF. The CDR3 coding sequence is TGTGCCAGCAGTGACTCCGGAGGGAGGGAAGCTTTCTTT. The chain couples TRBV6-4 to TRBJ1-1; D unresolved. The CDR3 covers 13 residues. V lost 0 bases and J lost 8, with 10 bases in between. Per germline, CDR1 MRHNA and CDR2 SNTAGT.

V and J are TRBV7-9 and TRBJ1-4; 10 bases are shared with TRBD1. Germline CDR1 and CDR2: SEHNR and FQNEAQ (reference sequence). Trimming removed 5 bases from V and 8 bases from J; junction bases left unmatched: 11. This CDR3 spans 16 amino acids. CDR3 sequence reads: CASSRRQGAAGEKLFF. CDR3 coding DNA: TGTGCCAGCAGCCGACGACAGGGGGCGGCCGGCGAAAAACTGTTTTTT.